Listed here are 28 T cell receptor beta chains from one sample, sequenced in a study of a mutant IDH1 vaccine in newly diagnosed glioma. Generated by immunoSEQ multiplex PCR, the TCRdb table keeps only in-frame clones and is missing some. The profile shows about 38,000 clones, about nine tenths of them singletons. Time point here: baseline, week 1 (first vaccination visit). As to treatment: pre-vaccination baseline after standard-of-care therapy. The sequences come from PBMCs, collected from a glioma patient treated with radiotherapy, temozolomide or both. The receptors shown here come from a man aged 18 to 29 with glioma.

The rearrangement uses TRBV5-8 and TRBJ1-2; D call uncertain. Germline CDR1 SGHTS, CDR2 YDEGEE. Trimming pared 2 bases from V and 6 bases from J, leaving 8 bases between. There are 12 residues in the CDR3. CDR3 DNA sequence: TGTGCCAGCAGCTTTCTAGGAGATGGCTACACCTTC. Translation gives CASSFLGDGYTF.

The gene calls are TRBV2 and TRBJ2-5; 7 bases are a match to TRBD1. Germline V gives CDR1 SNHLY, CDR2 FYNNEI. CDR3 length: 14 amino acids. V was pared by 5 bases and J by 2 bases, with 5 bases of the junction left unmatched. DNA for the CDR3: TGTGCCAGCAGTCCCGGGACAGCACAAGAGACCCAGTACTTC. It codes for CASSPGTAQETQYF. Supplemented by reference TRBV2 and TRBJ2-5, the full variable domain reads EPEVTQTPSHQVTQMGQEVILRCVPISNHLYFYWYRQILGQKVEFLVSFYNNEISEKSEIFDDQFSVERPDGSNFTLKIRSTKLEDSAMYFCASSPGTAQETQYFGPGTRLLVL.

The CDR3 spells CASSYLGSANNEQFF. CDR3 DNA sequence: TGTGCCAGCAGTTACCTGGGTAGCGCCAACAATGAGCAGTTCTTC. The chain has TRBV6-5 and TRBJ2-1; weak D call: TRBD2 (5 bases). Trimming took 2 bases from V and 5 from J, leaving 13 bases between them. The germline CDR1 and CDR2 sequences are MNHEY and SVGAGI. The length of the CDR3 is 15 residues.

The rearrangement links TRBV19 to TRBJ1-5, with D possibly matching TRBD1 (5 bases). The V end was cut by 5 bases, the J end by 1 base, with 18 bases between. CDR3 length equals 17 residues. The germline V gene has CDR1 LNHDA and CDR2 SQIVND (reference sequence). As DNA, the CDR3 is TGTGCCAGTAGTCCCCCCCGGGACGAGGGGAGCAATCAGCCCCAGCATTTT. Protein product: CASSPPRDEGSNQPQHF.

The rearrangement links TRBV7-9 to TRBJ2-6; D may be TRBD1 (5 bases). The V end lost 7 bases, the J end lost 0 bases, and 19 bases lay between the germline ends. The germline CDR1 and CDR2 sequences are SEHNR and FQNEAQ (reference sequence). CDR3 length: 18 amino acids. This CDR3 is CASTNPAGPFSGANVLTF. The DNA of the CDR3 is TGTGCCAGCACCAACCCGGCAGGGCCTTTCTCTGGGGCCAACGTCCTGACTTTC.

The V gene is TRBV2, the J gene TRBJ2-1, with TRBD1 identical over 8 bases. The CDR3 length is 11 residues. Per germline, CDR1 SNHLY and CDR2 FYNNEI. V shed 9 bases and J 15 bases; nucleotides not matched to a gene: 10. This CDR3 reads CASDSTGGGFF. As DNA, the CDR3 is TGTGCCAGTGATAGTACAGGGGGAGGGTTCTTC.

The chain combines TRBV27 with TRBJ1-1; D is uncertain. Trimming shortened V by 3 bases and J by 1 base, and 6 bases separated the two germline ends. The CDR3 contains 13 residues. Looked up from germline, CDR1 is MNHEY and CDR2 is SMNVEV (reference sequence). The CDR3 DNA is TGTGCCAGCAGTTTGGCGGCGAACACTGAAGCTTTCTTT. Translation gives CASSLAANTEAFF.

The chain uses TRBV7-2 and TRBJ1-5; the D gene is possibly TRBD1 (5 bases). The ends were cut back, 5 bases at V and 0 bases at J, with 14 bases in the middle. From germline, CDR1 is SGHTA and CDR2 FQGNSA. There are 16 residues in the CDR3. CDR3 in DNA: TGTGCCAGCAGCCCCTCGGACGGACATAGCAATCAGCCCCAGCATTTT. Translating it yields CASSPSDGHSNQPQHF.

CDR3 residues: CASRRTGTAQETQYF. Written as DNA, the CDR3 is TGTGCCAGCAGACGTACCGGGACAGCCCAAGAGACCCAGTACTTC. The V call is TRBV6-5, the J call TRBJ2-5; 7 nucleotides match TRBD1. Germline V CDR1 and CDR2: MNHEY, SVGAGI. V lost 6 bases to trimming and J lost 1 base; unmatched junction nucleotides: 8. This CDR3 is built from 15 residues.

Written as DNA, the CDR3 is TGCGCCAGCAGCCAGGGTAGCGGGGCCTTCCTGAATGAGCAGTTCTTC. It codes for CASSQGSGAFLNEQFF. The gene calls are TRBV4-1 and TRBJ2-1; 8 bases are shared with TRBD2. This CDR3 is 16 amino acids long. CDR1 and CDR2 from the germline V gene are MGHRA and YSYEKL. Trimming removed 3 bases from V and 7 bases from J; junction bases left unmatched: 11.

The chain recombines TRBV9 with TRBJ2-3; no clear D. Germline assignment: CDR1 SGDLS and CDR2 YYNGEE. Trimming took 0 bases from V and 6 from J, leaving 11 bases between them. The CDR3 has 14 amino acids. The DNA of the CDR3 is TGTGCCAGCAGCGTAGAGGGCTCTGCTGATACGCAGTATTTT. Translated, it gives CASSVEGSADTQYF.

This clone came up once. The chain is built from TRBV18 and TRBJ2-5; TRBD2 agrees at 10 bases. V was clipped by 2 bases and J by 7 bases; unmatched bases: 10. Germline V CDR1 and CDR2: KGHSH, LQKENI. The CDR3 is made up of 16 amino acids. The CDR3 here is CASSPYGLAVRGTQYF. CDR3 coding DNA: TGTGCCAGCTCACCATACGGACTAGCGGTACGGGGGACCCAGTACTTC.

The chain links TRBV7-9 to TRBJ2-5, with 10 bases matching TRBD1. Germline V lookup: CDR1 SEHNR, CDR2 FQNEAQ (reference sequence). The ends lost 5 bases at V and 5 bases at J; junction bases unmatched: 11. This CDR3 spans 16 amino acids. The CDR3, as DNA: TGTGCCAGCAGCCATCCCGAGACAGGGGGCCGGGAGACCCAGTACTTC. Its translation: CASSHPETGGRETQYF.

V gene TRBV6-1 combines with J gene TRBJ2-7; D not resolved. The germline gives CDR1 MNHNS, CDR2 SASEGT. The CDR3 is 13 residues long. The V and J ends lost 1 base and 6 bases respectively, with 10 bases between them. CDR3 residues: CASSEGAVLEQYF. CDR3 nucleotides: TGTGCCAGCAGTGAAGGGGCGGTTCTCGAGCAGTACTTC.

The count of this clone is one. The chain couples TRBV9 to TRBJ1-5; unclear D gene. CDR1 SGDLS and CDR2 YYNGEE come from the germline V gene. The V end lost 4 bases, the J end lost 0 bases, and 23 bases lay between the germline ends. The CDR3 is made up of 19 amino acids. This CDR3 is CASSPKRWRVGDSNQPQHF. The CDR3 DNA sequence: TGTGCCAGCAGCCCCAAGAGGTGGAGGGTCGGGGATAGCAATCAGCCCCAGCATTTT.

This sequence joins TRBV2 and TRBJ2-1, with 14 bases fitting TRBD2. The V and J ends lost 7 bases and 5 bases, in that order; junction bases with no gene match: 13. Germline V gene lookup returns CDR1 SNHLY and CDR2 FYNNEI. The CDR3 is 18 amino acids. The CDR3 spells CASKATSGRARLDNEQFF. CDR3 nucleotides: TGTGCCAGCAAGGCGACTAGCGGGAGGGCTAGGCTGGACAATGAGCAGTTCTTC.

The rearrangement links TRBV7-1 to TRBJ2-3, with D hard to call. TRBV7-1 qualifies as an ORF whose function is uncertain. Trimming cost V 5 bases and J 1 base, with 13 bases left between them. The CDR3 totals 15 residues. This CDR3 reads CASSPDSGGTDTQYF. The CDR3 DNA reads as TGTGCCAGCAGCCCTGACTCGGGCGGCACAGATACGCAGTATTTT.

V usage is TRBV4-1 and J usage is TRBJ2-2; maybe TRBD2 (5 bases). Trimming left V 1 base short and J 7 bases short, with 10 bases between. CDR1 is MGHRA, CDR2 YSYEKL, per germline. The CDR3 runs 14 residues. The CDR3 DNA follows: TGCGCCAGCAGCCAAGGCCTCACTAGCGGGGAGCTGTTTTTT. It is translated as CASSQGLTSGELFF.

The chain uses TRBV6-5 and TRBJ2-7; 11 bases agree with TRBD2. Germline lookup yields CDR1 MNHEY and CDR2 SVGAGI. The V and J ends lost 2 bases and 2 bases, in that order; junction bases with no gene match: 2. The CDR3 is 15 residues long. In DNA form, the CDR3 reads TGTGCCAGCAGTTACGGGACTAGCGGTCCCTACGAGCAGTACTTC. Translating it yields CASSYGTSGPYEQYF.

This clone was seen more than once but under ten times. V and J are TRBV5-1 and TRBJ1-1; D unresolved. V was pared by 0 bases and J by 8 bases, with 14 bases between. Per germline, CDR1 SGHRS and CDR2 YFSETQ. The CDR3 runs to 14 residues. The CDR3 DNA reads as TGCGCCAGCAGCTTGGCCCAGACGGCAGGAGAAGCTTTCTTT. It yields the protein CASSLAQTAGEAFF.

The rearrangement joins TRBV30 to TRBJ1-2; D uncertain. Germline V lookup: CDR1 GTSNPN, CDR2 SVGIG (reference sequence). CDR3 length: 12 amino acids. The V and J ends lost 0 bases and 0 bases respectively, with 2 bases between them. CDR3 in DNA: TGTGCCTGGAGTGTACCTAACTATGGCTACACCTTC. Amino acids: CAWSVPNYGYTF. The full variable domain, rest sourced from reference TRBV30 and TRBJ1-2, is SQTIHQWPATLVQPVGSPLSLECTVEGTSNPNLYWYRQAAGRGLQLLFYSVGIGQISSEVPQNLSASRPQDRQFILSSKKLLLSDSGFYLCAWSVPNYGYTFGSGTRLTVV.

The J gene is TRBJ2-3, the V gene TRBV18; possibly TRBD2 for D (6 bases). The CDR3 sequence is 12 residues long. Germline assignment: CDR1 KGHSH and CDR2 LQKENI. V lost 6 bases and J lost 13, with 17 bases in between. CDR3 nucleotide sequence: TGTGCCAGCTCTCCCGGGACTTACGGAGAGTATTTT. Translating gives CASSPGTYGEYF.

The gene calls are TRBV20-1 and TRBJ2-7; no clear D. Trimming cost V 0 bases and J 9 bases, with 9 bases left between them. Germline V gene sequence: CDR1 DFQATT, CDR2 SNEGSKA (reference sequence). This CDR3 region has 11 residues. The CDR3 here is CSARDLGVQYF. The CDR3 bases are TGCAGTGCTAGAGATCTCGGAGTGCAGTACTTC.

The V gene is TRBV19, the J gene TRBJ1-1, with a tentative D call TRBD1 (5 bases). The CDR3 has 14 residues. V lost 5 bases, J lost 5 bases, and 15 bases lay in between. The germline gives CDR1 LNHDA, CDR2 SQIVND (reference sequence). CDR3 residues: CASSPPQGWTEAFF. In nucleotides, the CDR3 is TGTGCCAGTAGTCCCCCTCAGGGATGGACTGAAGCTTTCTTT.

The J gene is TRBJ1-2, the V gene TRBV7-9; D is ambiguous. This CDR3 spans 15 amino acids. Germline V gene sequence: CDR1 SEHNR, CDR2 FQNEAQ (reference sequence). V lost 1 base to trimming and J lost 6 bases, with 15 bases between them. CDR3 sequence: CASSLGDPRSDGYTF. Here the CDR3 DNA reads TGTGCCAGCAGCTTAGGAGACCCCAGAAGCGATGGCTACACCTTC.

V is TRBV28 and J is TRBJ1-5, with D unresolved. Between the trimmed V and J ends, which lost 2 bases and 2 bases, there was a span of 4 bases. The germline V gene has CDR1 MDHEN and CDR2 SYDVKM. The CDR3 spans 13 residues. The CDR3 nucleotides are TGTGCCAGCAGTTTAGTCGGCAATCAGCCCCAGCATTTT. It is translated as CASSLVGNQPQHF.

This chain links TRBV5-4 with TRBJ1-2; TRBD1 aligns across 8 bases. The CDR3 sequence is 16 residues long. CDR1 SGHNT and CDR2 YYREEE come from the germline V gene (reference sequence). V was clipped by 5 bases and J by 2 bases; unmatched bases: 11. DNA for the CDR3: TGTGCCAGCAGGCAGGACAGGGTACAATCCAACTATGGCTACACCTTC. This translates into CASRQDRVQSNYGYTF.

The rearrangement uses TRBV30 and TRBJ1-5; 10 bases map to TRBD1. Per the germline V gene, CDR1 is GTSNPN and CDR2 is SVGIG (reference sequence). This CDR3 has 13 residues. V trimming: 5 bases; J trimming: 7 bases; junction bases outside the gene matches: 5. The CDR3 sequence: CAWDRGRGQPQHF. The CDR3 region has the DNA TGTGCCTGGGACAGGGGGCGAGGACAGCCCCAGCATTTT.